Following are 23 T cell receptor beta chains from one sample sequenced in a study of OX40 agonist ivuxolimab in advanced cancers. Clones were sequenced by immunoSEQ multiplex PCR, and TCRdb holds only the in-frame ones, with some missing. The sample has about 7,700 clones, 79% seen once. Source: CD4+ or CD8+ T cells sorted from blood, taken in a trial of the OX40 agonist ivuxolimab. The origin of the receptors is an adult with an advanced solid tumor such as melanoma, head and neck, liver or kidney cancer.

This clone was found once. The chain carries TRBV10-3 and TRBJ1-1, with 7 bases that match TRBD1. Per germline, CDR1 ENHRY and CDR2 SYGVKD. V lost 0 bases and J lost 1; bases outside the gene matches: 14. The CDR3 has 19 residues. CDR3 loop: CAISESLLAGGLGNTEAFF. The CDR3 bases are TGTGCCATCAGTGAGTCGCTGTTGGCAGGGGGGTTGGGGAACACTGAAGCTTTCTTT.

This clone is deemed medium-sized. This chain links TRBV7-9 with TRBJ2-7, with TRBD1 matching 8 bases. V gave up 0 bases and J gave up 7 bases; unmatched junction bases: 8. The CDR3 runs to 15 residues. Germline CDR1 is SEHNR and CDR2 is FQNEAQ (reference sequence). This chain's CDR3 is CASSLAGDRTREQYF. The DNA of the CDR3 is TGTGCCAGCAGCTTAGCGGGGGACAGGACCCGTGAGCAGTACTTC.

The chain is built from TRBV7-6 and TRBJ1-6; D is ambiguous. With 5 bases removed from V and 7 bases from J, the gap between germline ends came to 15 bases. CDR1 is SGHVS, CDR2 FNYEAQ, per germline. The CDR3 covers 15 residues. The CDR3, as DNA: TGTGCCAGCAGCGCGAGTTATGTCCTCAATTCACCCCTCCACTTT. Its protein is CASSASYVLNSPLHF. Variable domain in full (rest from reference TRBV7-6 and TRBJ1-6): GAGVSQSPRYKVTKRGQDVALRCDPISGHVSLYWYRQALGQGPEFLTYFNYEAQQDKSGLPNDRFSAERPEGSISTLTIQRTEQRDSAMYRCASSASYVLNSPLHFGNGTRLTVT.

V gene TRBV7-9 combines with J gene TRBJ2-1; no firm D call. Germline V gene sequence: CDR1 SEHNR, CDR2 FQNEAQ (reference sequence). V was shortened by 4 bases and J by 0 bases, with 19 bases between the two germline ends. The CDR3 covers 18 residues. The CDR3 DNA reads TGTGCCAGCAGCTCCCTAGAAGGCGCACCGAGCTCCTACAATGAGCAGTTCTTC. Its translation: CASSSLEGAPSSYNEQFF.

The chain employs TRBV30 and TRBJ1-1, with no clear D. Germline CDR1 is GTSNPN and CDR2 is SVGIG (reference sequence). V lost 2 bases and J lost 4, with 11 bases in between. This CDR3 contains 13 residues. The CDR3 here is CAWSLAYGTEAFF. CDR3 in DNA: TGTGCCTGGAGTTTGGCATATGGCACTGAAGCTTTCTTT.

V is TRBV7-7 and J is TRBJ2-5; a possible D gene is TRBD1 (6 bases). Germline CDR1 SSHAT, CDR2 FNYEAQ (reference sequence). Trimming took 5 bases from V and 5 from J, leaving 18 bases between them. The CDR3 is 15 residues long. DNA of the CDR3: TGTGCCAGCAGCAGTACAGGGAGCCAGGCGGAGACCCAGTACTTC. It translates to CASSSTGSQAETQYF.

V gene TRBV7-8 combines with J gene TRBJ2-3; 10 nucleotides line up with TRBD1. The CDR3 is 16 amino acids. Looked up from germline, CDR1 is SGHVS and CDR2 is FQNEAQ. V dropped 2 bases and J dropped 2; count of bases not matched to a gene: 4. CDR3 loop: CASSLSRQGATDTQYF. CDR3 coding DNA: TGTGCCAGCAGCTTAAGTCGACAGGGGGCCACAGATACGCAGTATTTT.

By share of the sample, this clone is medium-sized. CDR3 DNA: TGTGCCAGCAGCTTAGTACCACCCCAGGGGGCGAGGTTCGACGAGCAGTACTTC. Translated: CASSLVPPQGARFDEQYF. The rearrangement joins TRBV7-2 to TRBJ2-7, with TRBD1 matching 8 bases. The V segment lost 1 base and the J segment 5 bases; nucleotides outside the gene matches: 16. There are 18 residues in the CDR3. From germline, CDR1 is SGHTA and CDR2 FQGNSA.

V usage is TRBV11-2 and J usage is TRBJ2-7; possibly TRBD1 for D (5 bases). The germline gives CDR1 SGHAT, CDR2 FQNNGV. The CDR3 is made up of 14 amino acids. With 6 bases removed from V and 5 bases from J, the gap between germline ends came to 17 bases. The CDR3 DNA reads as TGTGCCAGCAGTCGGGCAGGGAATAAACACGAGCAGTACTTC. As protein: CASSRAGNKHEQYF.

On this clone itself: Other DNA sequences from this sample encode an identical CDR3 as well. The V gene is TRBV27, the J gene TRBJ2-7; 7 positions agree with TRBD2. Trimming removed 0 bases from V and 7 bases from J; junction bases left unmatched: 9. The germline V gene encodes CDR1 MNHEY and CDR2 SMNVEV (reference sequence). The CDR3 extends over 15 amino acids. DNA of the CDR3: TGTGCCAGCAGTTTATCCGGCGGGAGTGGAGGGGAGCAGTACTTC. Amino acid sequence: CASSLSGGSGGEQYF.

The chain joins TRBV7-6 to TRBJ1-1; 9 bases map to TRBD1. Germline V gene sequence: CDR1 SGHVS, CDR2 FNYEAQ. Trimming removed 3 bases from V and 5 bases from J; junction bases left unmatched: 4. The CDR3 contains 14 residues. CDR3 in amino acids: CASSFGQGRTEAFF. CDR3 in DNA: TGTGCCAGCAGCTTCGGACAGGGGAGGACTGAAGCTTTCTTT. The full variable domain, completed using reference TRBV7-6 and TRBJ1-1, is GAGVSQSPRYKVTKRGQDVALRCDPISGHVSLYWYRQALGQGPEFLTYFNYEAQQDKSGLPNDRFSAERPEGSISTLTIQRTEQRDSAMYRCASSFGQGRTEAFFGQGTRLTVV.

A single count supports this clone. V gene TRBV6-6 combines with J gene TRBJ2-3, with TRBD2 as a possible D gene (6 bases). V was clipped by 6 bases and J by 4 bases, with 17 bases between them. Germline lookup yields CDR1 MNHNY and CDR2 SVGAGI (reference sequence). The CDR3 has 15 amino acids. CDR3 DNA: TGTGCCAGCAGCCGGGACTCCCCAGCCGCAGATACGCAGTATTTT. Its translation: CASSRDSPAADTQYF.

This clone was picked up a small number of times. This chain links TRBV11-1 with TRBJ2-1; TRBD1 matches 7 bases. V was clipped by 5 bases and J by 3 bases; unmatched bases: 4. Germline CDR1 is SGHAT and CDR2 is FQDESV (reference sequence). The CDR3 covers 14 residues. This CDR3 reads CASSRTGNYNEQFF. CDR3 sequence (DNA): TGTGCCAGCAGCCGGACAGGAAACTACAATGAGCAGTTCTTC. The full variable domain, with the rest looked up from reference TRBV11-1 and TRBJ2-1, is EAEVAQSPRYKITEKSQAVAFWCDPISGHATLYWYRQILGQGPELLVQFQDESVVDDSQLPKDRFSAERLKGVDSTLKIQPAELGDSAMYLCASSRTGNYNEQFFGPGTRLTVL.

This clone was picked up a small number of times. The rearrangement links TRBV5-4 to TRBJ2-7, with 11 bases matching TRBD1. The CDR3 totals 14 residues. J gave up 6 bases and V 0 bases, and 2 bases lay outside the gene matches. Per germline, CDR1 SGHNT and CDR2 YYREEE (reference sequence). This chain's CDR3 is CASSLVGTGGEQYF. The DNA of the CDR3 is TGTGCCAGCAGCTTGGTTGGGACAGGGGGCGAGCAGTACTTC. Full variable domain (rest looked up from reference TRBV5-4 and TRBJ2-7): ETGVTQSPTHLIKTRGQQVTLRCSSQSGHNTVSWYQQALGQGPQFIFQYYREEENGRGNFPPRFSGLQFPNYSSELNVNALELDDSALYLCASSLVGTGGEQYFGPGTRLTVT.

This rearrangement joins TRBV2 to TRBJ2-7, with 7 bases aligning to TRBD2. V trimming: 6 bases; J trimming: 4 bases; junction bases outside the gene matches: 18. The CDR3 consists of 17 residues. Germline CDR1 SNHLY, CDR2 FYNNEI. CDR3 DNA sequence: TGTGCCAGCAGAGAGGCCTGGGGGGGAGAAGGAGGGTACGAGCAGTACTTC. This sequence encodes CASREAWGGEGGYEQYF.

The chain joins TRBV9 to TRBJ1-6; D possibly corresponds to TRBD1 (6 bases). Germline CDR1 and CDR2: SGDLS and YYNGEE. This CDR3 contains 17 residues. The germline V and J ends were trimmed by 0 bases and 7 bases, with 17 bases remaining between them. CDR3 nucleotide sequence: TGTGCCAGCAGCGTAGCTCGGGGGCCCACTCCGAATTCACCCCTCCACTTT. Protein product: CASSVARGPTPNSPLHF.

The CDR3 sequence is CASSSVAAQETQYF. The CDR3 region has the DNA TGTGCCAGCAGTTCCGTGGCAGCCCAAGAGACCCAGTACTTC. The chain combines TRBV27 with TRBJ2-5; D is uncertain. The CDR3 is made up of 14 amino acids. V lost 4 bases and J 1 base, leaving 10 bases between the germline ends. Germline V gene sequence: CDR1 MNHEY, CDR2 SMNVEV (reference sequence).

This CDR3 reads CASSQDGVGISGNTIYF. The CDR3 bases are TGCGCCAGCAGCCAAGATGGGGTCGGGATCTCTGGAAACACCATATATTTT. The chain links TRBV4-3 to TRBJ1-3; D ambiguous. V dropped 0 bases and J dropped 0 bases, with 12 bases sitting between them. CDR1 is LGHNA, CDR2 YSLEER, per germline. CDR3 length equals 17 residues.

The genes are TRBV4-3 and TRBJ2-5, with a tentative D call TRBD1 (6 bases). Per the germline V gene, CDR1 is LGHNA and CDR2 is YSLEER. This CDR3 spans 16 amino acids. V was clipped by 0 bases and J by 2 bases, with 13 bases between them. CDR3 DNA: TGCGCCAGCAGCCAAGACTTCCCAGGGGTTCAAGAGACCCAGTACTTC. Residues: CASSQDFPGVQETQYF.

The chain carries TRBV7-3 and TRBJ2-1, with no clear D. From germline, CDR1 is SGHTA and CDR2 FQGTGA. This CDR3 has 12 residues. Between the trimmed V and J ends, which lost 3 bases and 9 bases, there was a span of 9 bases. The CDR3 DNA is TGTGCCAGCAGCTTCACTTCAAGTGAGCAGTTCTTC. Protein product: CASSFTSSEQFF.

This sequence joins TRBV2 and TRBJ1-1, with a weak D call TRBD1 (6 bases). CDR3 length equals 17 residues. Trimming stripped 5 bases from V and 2 bases from J, with 21 bases between. Germline V CDR1 and CDR2: SNHLY, FYNNEI. DNA of the CDR3: TGTGCCAGCAGTCCAACAGGGAGGGCCGAGGTAAACACTGAAGCTTTCTTT. Translating gives CASSPTGRAEVNTEAFF.

The chain recombines TRBV5-1 with TRBJ2-7; 9 bases are shared with TRBD1. The CDR3 covers 15 residues. CDR1 and CDR2 (germline): SGHRS, YFSETQ. Trimming cost V 4 bases and J 1 base; bases outside gene matches: 6. The chain's CDR3 is CASSIPGQGSYEQYF. The CDR3 nucleotides are TGCGCCAGCAGCATTCCGGGACAGGGTTCCTACGAGCAGTACTTC.

This sequence joins TRBV4-3 and TRBJ2-7; TRBD1 aligns across 7 bases. CDR1 is LGHNA, CDR2 YSLEER, per germline. The CDR3 consists of 14 residues. The J segment lost 2 bases and the V segment lost 0 bases, leaving 1 base of the junction unmatched. The CDR3 protein is CASSQDDRAYEQYF. The CDR3 region has the DNA TGCGCCAGCAGCCAAGATGACAGGGCCTACGAGCAGTACTTC.